This T cell receptor beta chain stems from a study of blood T cells in healthy people across ages (dated by TCRdb to between 2014 and 2017). For context, the study as a whole: In model experiments, roughly one uniquely barcoded TCR beta cDNA molecule per two T cells was captured by template switching. The study measured age-related changes in TCR beta repertoire diversity using deep sequencing normalized with unique cDNA molecular identifiers. The donors were divided into four age groups: young (average around 15 years), middle-aged (about 40), aged (about 62) and long-lived (roughly 86). To avoid experimental bias, donors of different ages were distributed randomly across sequencing lanes. Two additional independent replicas of 1 million unique cDNA reads from the same blood draw were analyzed for two donors (one aged 18 to 30 and one aged 80 or older). Broad study findings and their caveats: Compared with the aged group, the long-lived group had more naive CD4+ T cells, fewer expanded clones and increased TCR diversity, suggesting age selection. Since profiling was done on bulk unsorted PBMCs, naive and antigen-experienced compartments could not be conclusively compared. There was a strong correlation between observed TCR beta diversity and the percentage of naive T cells measured by flow cytometry. As age increased, observed TCR beta diversity per million T cells dropped in a roughly linear way, and a significant reduction was already evident by age approximately 40. Because the CMV infection status of the donors was unknown, age-related changes in expanded clonotypes may potentially have been confounded. Estimates of total diversity based on one million sequenced T cells were considered lower bounds and underestimates.

Systemically healthy Caucasian individuals from Russia, approximately 39 in total and aged about 6 to 95 years, were included as donors. Ten milliliters of peripheral blood were drawn from each donor into EDTA-treated Vacutainer tubes. Ficoll-Paque density-gradient centrifugation was used to isolate PBMCs, with at least 6.5 million per sample. Trizol reagent was used to extract total RNA from the PBMCs, yielding at least 5 micrograms per sample. For every donor, an aliquot of PBMCs went through flow cytometry to measure the percentages of naive CD45RAhigh/CD27high T cells. Spanning cysteine to phenylalanine, the CDR3 consists of 14 amino acids. The kept DNA is CDR3 alone, 42 bases in frame from the first base. CDR1 and CDR2, looked up from the germline V gene, are MNHNS and SASEGT. Concerning this clonotype itself: Its specific antigen is unknown. At one end the junction does not follow the germline gene, possibly because of a read error.

Libraries were made using 5' RACE. TCRdb records Illumina HiSeq 2500 as the sequencer. A second PCR of roughly 7 to 11 cycles was performed with a sample-barcoded 5' primer and a J-beta primer mix. A template-switch 5' adaptor carrying 12 random nucleotides introduced a unique molecular identifier onto each TCR beta cDNA molecule. Each sample yielded at least 3 million CDR3-containing paired-end reads. The Mint cDNA synthesis kit, primed by a TRBC-specific oligonucleotide, was used to synthesize first-strand cDNA from all RNA. All cDNA was treated with uracil-DNA glycosylase and then went through a first 18-cycle PCR with the universal primers M1SS and BC2_uni_R. Per the authors' processing: Normalization of each sample was performed by random selection of 1 million high-quality reads, each carrying a distinct molecular identifier. Instead of being binned into consensus sequences, reads with shared molecular identifiers were discarded. MiTCR, with a Q25 quality threshold and the strictest error-elimination algorithm, was used for CDR3 identification, clonotype clustering and error correction. A nonparametric unseen species model using Euler transformation provided a lower-bound estimate of total TCR beta diversity. The public reads were reprocessed in TCRdb via fastp at Q25 and MiXCR, keeping in-frame beta chains. Here each entry gathers all rows of one CDR3 protein and keeps the most common genes and DNA. Here the V and J calls rest on TCRdb's processing, not on the authors' analysis. A total of 720,000 or so distinct CDR3 sequences appear in this sample, 40% to 45% of them only once. The top ten hold around 30% of the sample.

Sequencing was carried out using blood. This clonotype originated in an elderly man in good health. The chain is encoded by TRBV6-1 joined to TRBJ1-1; 10 bases in the junction line up with TRBD1. The CDR3 protein: CAGRPDRGHDKAFF. Here is the DNA: TGTGCCGGCAGACCCGACAGGGGGCATGACAAAGCTTTCTTT.